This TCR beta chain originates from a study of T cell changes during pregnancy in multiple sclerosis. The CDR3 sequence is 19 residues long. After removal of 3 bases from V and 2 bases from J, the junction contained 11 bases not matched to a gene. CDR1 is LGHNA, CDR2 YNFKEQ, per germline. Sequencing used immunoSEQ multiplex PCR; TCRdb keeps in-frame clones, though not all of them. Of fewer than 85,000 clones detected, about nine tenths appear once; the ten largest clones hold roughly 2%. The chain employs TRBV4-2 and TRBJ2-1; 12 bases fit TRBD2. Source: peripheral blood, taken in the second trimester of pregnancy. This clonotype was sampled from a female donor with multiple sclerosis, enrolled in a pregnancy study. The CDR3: CASSQGLAGFISTYNEQFF. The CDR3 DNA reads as TGTGCCAGCAGCCAGGGACTAGCGGGCTTTATAAGCACCTACAATGAGCAGTTCTTC.